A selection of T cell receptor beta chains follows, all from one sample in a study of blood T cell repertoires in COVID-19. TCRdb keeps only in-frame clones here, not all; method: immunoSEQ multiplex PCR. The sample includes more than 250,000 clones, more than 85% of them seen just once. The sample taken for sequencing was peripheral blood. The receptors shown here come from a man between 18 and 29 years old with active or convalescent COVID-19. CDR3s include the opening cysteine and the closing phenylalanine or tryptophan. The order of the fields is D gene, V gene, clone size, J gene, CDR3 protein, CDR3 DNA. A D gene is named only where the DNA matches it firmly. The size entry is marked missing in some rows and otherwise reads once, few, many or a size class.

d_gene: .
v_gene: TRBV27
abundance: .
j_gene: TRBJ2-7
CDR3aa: CASSLRGLFSYEQYF
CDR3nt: TGTGCCAGCAGTTTAAGAGGGCTTTTCTCCTACGAGCAGTACTTC

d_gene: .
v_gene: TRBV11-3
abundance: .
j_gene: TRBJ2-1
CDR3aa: CASSLGIGRNEQFF
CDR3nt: TGTGCCAGCAGCTTAGGTATAGGGAGGAATGAGCAGTTCTTC

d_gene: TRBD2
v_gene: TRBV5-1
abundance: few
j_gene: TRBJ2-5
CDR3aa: CASSFLTLSGSGRETQYF
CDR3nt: TGCGCCAGCAGCTTCCTCACTCTTAGCGGGAGTGGGCGAGAGACCCAGTACTTC

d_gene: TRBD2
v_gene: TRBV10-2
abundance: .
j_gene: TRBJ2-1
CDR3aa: CASMTTSGARNEQFF
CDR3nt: TGCGCCAGCATGACCACTAGCGGGGCGCGCAATGAGCAGTTCTTC

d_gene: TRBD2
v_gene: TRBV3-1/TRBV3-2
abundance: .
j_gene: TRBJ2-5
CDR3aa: CASTRGSGGQETQYF
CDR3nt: TGTGCCAGCACTCGGGGTAGCGGGGGACAAGAGACCCAGTACTTC

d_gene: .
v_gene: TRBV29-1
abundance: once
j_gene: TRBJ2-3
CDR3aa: CSVAYVAGDTQYF
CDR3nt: TGCAGCGTTGCATACGTGGCGGGAGATACGCAGTATTTT

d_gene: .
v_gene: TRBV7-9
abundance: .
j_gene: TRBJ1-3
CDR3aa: CASSLDPPSAGNAIYF
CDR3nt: TGTGCCAGCAGCTTAGATCCTCCTTCGGCAGGAAACGCCATATATTTT

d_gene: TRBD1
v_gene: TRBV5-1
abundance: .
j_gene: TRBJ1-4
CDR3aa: CASSLGQGAIWFNEKLFF
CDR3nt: TGCGCCAGCAGCTTGGGACAGGGGGCCATTTGGTTTAATGAAAAACTGTTTTTT

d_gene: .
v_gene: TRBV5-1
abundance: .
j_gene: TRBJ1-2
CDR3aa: CASSLARGDNGYTF
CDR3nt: TGCGCCAGCAGCTTGGCCAGAGGGGACAATGGCTACACCTTC

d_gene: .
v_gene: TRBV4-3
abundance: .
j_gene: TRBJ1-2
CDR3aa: CASSQDDRGGGYTF
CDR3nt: TGCGCCAGCAGCCAAGATGATAGGGGAGGGGGCTACACCTTC

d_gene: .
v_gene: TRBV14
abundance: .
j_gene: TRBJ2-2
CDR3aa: CASYESLAGELFF
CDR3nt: TGTGCCAGCTACGAGAGTCTAGCCGGGGAGCTGTTTTTT

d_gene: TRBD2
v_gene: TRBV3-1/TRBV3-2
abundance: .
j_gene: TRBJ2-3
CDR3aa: CASSPLAGGGDTQYF
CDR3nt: TGTGCCAGCAGCCCCTTAGCGGGGGGGGGAGATACGCAGTATTTT

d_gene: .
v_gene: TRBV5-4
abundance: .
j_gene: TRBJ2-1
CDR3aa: CASSLVPGNEQFF
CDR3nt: TGTGCCAGCAGCTTGGTCCCAGGCAATGAGCAGTTCTTC

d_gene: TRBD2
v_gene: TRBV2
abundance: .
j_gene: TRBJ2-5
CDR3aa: CASSLAGDRETQYF
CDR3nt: TGTGCCAGCAGCCTAGCGGGAGATAGAGAGACCCAGTACTTC

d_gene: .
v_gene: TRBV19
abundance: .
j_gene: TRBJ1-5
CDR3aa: CASSIDRAGWQPQHF
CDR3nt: TGTGCCAGTAGTATAGATAGGGCAGGGTGGCAGCCCCAGCATTTT

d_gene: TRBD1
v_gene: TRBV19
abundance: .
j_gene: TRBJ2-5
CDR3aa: CASSNRQGLWGTQYF
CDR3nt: TGTGCCAGTAGTAACCGACAGGGTCTATGGGGGACCCAGTACTTC

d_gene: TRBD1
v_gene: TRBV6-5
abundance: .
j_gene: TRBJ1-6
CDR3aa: CASSDGTGVSPLHF
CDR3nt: TGTGCCAGCAGCGACGGGACAGGGGTTTCACCCCTCCACTTT

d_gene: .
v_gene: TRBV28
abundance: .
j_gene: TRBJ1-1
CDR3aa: CASCGETEAFF
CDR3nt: TGTGCCAGCTGCGGGGAAACTGAAGCTTTCTTT

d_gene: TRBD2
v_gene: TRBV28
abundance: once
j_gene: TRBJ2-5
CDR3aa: CASSLASGERETQYF
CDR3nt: TGTGCCAGCAGTTTGGCTAGCGGGGAAAGGGAGACCCAGTACTTC

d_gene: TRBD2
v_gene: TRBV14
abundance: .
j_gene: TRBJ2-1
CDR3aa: CASSQAFLESGRANEQFF
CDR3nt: TGTGCCAGCAGCCAAGCTTTCCTCGAGAGCGGGAGGGCCAATGAGCAGTTCTTC

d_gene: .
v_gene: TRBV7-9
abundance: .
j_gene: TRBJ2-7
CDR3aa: CASSLTGAEQYF
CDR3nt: TGTGCCAGCAGCTTAACGGGAGCCGAGCAGTACTTC

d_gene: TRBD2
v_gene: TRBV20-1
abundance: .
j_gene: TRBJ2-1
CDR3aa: CSASDLGSGGAYEQFF
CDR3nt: TGCAGTGCTAGTGATCTCGGTAGCGGGGGGGCCTATGAGCAGTTCTTC

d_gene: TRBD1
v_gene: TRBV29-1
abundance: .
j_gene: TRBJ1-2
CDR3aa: CSGEPTDRGLYGYTF
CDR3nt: TGCAGCGGCGAGCCTACGGACAGGGGGCTCTATGGCTACACCTTC

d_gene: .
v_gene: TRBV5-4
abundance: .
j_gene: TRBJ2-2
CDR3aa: CASSFGGTWNTGELFF
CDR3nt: TGTGCCAGCAGCTTTGGGGGGACCTGGAACACCGGGGAGCTGTTTTTT

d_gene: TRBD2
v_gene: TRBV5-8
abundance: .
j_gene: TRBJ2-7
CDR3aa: CASSLGLAGGLEQYF
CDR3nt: TGTGCCAGCAGCTTGGGGCTAGCGGGAGGGCTGGAGCAGTACTTC

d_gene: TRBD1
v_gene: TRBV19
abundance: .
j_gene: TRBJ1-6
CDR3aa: CASSYGSGGANSPLHF
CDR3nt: TGTGCCAGTAGTTATGGGTCAGGGGGAGCAAATTCACCCCTCCACTTT

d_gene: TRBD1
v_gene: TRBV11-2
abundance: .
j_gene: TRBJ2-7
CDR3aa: CASSSGQGTLEQYF
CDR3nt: TGTGCCAGCAGCTCGGGACAGGGAACCCTCGAGCAGTACTTC

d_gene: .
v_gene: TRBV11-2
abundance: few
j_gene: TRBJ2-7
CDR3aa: CASSPISRRSSYEQYF
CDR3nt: TGTGCCAGCAGCCCAATCTCGCGGAGGAGCTCCTACGAGCAGTACTTC

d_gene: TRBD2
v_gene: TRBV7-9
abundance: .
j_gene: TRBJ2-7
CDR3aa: CASMTGGAYEQYF
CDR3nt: TGTGCCAGCATGACTGGGGGGGCCTACGAGCAGTACTTC

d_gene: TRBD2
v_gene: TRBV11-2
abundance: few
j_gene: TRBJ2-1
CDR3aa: CASSLTLGTRIEQFF
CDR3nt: TGTGCCAGCAGCTTAACCCTCGGGACTAGGATTGAGCAGTTCTTC

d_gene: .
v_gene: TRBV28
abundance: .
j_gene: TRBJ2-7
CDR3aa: CASSSLAGTYEQYF
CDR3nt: TGTGCCAGCAGTTCACTAGCCGGGACCTACGAGCAGTACTTC

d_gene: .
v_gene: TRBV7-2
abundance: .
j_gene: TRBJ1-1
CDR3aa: CASSLVQAPNTEAFF
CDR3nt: TGTGCCAGCAGCTTAGTACAGGCCCCGAACACTGAAGCTTTCTTT

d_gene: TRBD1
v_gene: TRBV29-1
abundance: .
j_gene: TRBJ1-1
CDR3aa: CSVGGQGQEAFF
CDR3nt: TGCAGCGTGGGGGGACAGGGACAGGAAGCTTTCTTT

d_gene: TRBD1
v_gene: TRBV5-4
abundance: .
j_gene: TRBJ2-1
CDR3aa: CASSSQGDTYNEQFF
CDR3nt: TGTGCCAGCAGCTCCCAGGGGGACACCTACAATGAGCAGTTCTTC

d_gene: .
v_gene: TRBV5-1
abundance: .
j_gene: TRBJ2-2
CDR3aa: CASSFRLPNTGELFF
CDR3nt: TGCGCCAGCAGCTTCAGGCTTCCGAACACCGGGGAGCTGTTTTTT

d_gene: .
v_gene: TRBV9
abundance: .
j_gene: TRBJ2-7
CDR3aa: CASSVGGPSYEQYF
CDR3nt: TGTGCCAGCAGCGTAGGGGGGCCCTCCTACGAGCAGTACTTC

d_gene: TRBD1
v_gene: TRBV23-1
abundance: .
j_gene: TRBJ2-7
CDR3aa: CASSQPDREMKVYEQYF
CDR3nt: TGCGCCAGCAGTCAACCGGACAGGGAAATGAAAGTTTACGAGCAGTACTTC

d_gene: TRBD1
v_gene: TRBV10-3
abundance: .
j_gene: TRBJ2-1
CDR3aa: CAITPSTGGSNEQFF
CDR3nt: TGTGCCATCACCCCATCGACAGGGGGTAGCAATGAGCAGTTCTTC

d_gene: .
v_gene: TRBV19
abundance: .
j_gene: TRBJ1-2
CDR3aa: CASSPGSGGYTF
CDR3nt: TGTGCCAGTAGTCCCGGCAGCGGTGGCTACACCTTC

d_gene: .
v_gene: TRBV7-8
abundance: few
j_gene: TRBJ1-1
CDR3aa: CASSLRLGSGAGLNTEAFF
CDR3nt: TGTGCCAGCAGCTTACGCTTGGGGTCGGGAGCCGGCCTGAACACTGAAGCTTTCTTT

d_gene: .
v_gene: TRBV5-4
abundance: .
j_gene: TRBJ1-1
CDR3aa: CASSSETEGTEAFF
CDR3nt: TGTGCCAGCAGCTCGGAGACGGAGGGTACTGAAGCTTTCTTT

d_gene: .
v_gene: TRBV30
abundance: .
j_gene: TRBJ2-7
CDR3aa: CAWIQYGGGSYEQYF
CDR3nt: TGTGCCTGGATACAATACGGTGGAGGGAGCTACGAGCAGTACTTC

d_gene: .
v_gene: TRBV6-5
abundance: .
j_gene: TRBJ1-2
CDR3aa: CASSSRTDRINYGYTF
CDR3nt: TGTGCCAGCAGTTCACGGACAGACAGGATCAACTATGGCTACACCTTC

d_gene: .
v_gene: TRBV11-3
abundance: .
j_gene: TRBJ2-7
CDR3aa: CASSLTGGAGEQYF
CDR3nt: TGTGCCAGCAGTTTGACTGGGGGGGCGGGCGAGCAGTACTTC

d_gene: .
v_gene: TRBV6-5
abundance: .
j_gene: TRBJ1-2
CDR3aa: CASRKAGGAYGYTF
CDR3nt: TGTGCCAGCAGGAAAGCGGGGGGGGCCTATGGCTACACCTTC